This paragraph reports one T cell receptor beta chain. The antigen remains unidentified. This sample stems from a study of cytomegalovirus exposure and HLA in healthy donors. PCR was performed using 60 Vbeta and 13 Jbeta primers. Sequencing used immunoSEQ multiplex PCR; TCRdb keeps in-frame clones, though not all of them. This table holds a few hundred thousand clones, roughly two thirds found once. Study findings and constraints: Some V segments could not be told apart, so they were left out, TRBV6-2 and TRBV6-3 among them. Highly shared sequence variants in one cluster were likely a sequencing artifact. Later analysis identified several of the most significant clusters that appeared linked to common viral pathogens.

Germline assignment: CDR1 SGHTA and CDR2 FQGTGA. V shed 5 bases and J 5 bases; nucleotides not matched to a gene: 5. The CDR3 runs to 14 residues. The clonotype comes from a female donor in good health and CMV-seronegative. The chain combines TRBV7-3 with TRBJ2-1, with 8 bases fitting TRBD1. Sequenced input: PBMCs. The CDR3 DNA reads TGTGCCAGCAGCGTCGACAGGGGAAACAATGAGCAGTTCTTC. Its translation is CASSVDRGNNEQFF.